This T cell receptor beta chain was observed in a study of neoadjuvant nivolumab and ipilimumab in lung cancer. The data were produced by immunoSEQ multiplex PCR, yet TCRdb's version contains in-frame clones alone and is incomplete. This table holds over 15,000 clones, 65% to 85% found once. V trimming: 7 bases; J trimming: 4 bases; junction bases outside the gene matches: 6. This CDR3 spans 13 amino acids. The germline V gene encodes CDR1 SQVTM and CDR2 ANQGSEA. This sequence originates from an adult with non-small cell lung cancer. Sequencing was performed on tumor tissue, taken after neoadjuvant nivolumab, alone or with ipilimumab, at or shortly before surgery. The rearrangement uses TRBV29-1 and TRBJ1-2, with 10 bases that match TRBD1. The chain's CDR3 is CSGGQGEGYGYTF. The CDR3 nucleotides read TGCAGCGGTGGACAGGGGGAGGGCTATGGCTACACCTTC.